What follows are 31 T cell receptor beta chains derived from one specimen sequenced in a study of identical twins. One entry per CDR3 protein results from TCRdb running MiXCR on the 5' RACE reads. Of about 660,000 distinct CDR3 sequences in the sample, under 9% were seen once. The sample was also reused in another study, on yellow fever vaccine responses in identical twins.

The material sequenced was PBMCs. These receptor sequences come from a woman between 18 and 29 years old in good health.

This clonotype was seen a few times. The chain couples TRBV9 to TRBJ2-2; 12 positions match TRBD2. The CDR3 is 17 residues long. Germline V lookup: CDR1 SGDLS, CDR2 YYNGEE. Unmatched junction bases numbered 6, after V lost 4 bases and J lost 2 bases. CDR3 protein: CASSKTSGGDNTGELFF. As DNA, the CDR3 is TGTGCCAGCAGCAAGACTAGCGGGGGAGACAACACCGGGGAGCTGTTTTTT.

A few counts support this clonotype. The rearrangement joins TRBV11-2 to TRBJ2-1; D tentatively fits TRBD1 or TRBD2 (5 bases each). The CDR3 is made up of 16 amino acids. In germline, CDR1 is SGHAT, CDR2 FQNNGV. Trimming pared 5 bases from V and 7 bases from J, leaving 21 bases between. The CDR3 nucleotides are TGTGCCAGCAGCCCTCGACAGCCACTAGGATGGAATGAGCAGTTCTTC. This sequence encodes CASSPRQPLGWNEQFF.

This clonotype was detected ten times or more. In nucleotides, the CDR3 is TGTGCCAGCAGTTATGATCTGGGTTACGAGCAGTACTTC. Its translation is CASSYDLGYEQYF. The rearrangement links TRBV6-6 to TRBJ2-7; D unresolved. V lost 3 bases and J 4 bases, leaving 10 bases between the germline ends. The CDR3 length is 13 residues. The V gene's germline CDR1 is MNHNY and CDR2 SVGAGI (reference sequence).

This clonotype was seen a few times. This chain joins TRBV20-1 and TRBJ2-1, with TRBD1 as a possible D gene (5 bases). V was cut by 1 base and J by 4 bases, with 17 bases left in between. Germline lookup yields CDR1 DFQATT and CDR2 SNEGSKA (reference sequence). This CDR3 spans 16 amino acids. The chain's CDR3 is CSARGLPDRRYNEQFF. CDR3 sequence (DNA): TGCAGTGCTAGAGGACTCCCCGACAGAAGGTACAATGAGCAGTTCTTC.

This clonotype was seen only a few times. J is TRBJ2-1 and V is TRBV14, with D possibly matching TRBD1 (6 bases). CDR1 is SGHDN and CDR2 is FVKESK in the germline V gene. V lost 0 bases and J 11 bases, leaving 14 bases between the germline ends. The CDR3 loop spans 14 amino acids. CDR3 coding DNA: TGTGCCAGCAGCCAAGACGGACAGCCAATGAAGCAGTTCTTC. The encoded protein is CASSQDGQPMKQFF. Combining the CDR3 with reference TRBV14 and TRBJ2-1 gives the whole variable domain EAGVTQFPSHSVIEKGQTVTLRCDPISGHDNLYWYRRVMGKEIKFLLHFVKESKQDESGMPNNRFLAERTGGTYSTLKVQPAELEDSGVYFCASSQDGQPMKQFFGPGTRLTVL.

This clonotype was recorded many times. The chain carries TRBV29-1 and TRBJ1-3; unclear D gene. Germline V gene lookup returns CDR1 SQVTM and CDR2 ANQGSEA. V lost 7 bases, J lost 1 base, and 5 bases lay in between. The CDR3 spans 11 residues. The CDR3 DNA sequence: TGCAGCGCCCATTCTGGAAACACCATATATTTT. It is translated as CSAHSGNTIYF.

Many counts were recorded for this clonotype. Written as DNA, the CDR3 is TGCAGCGTTTACCAGGGAGGGGCCTACGAGCAGTACTTC. This codes for CSVYQGGAYEQYF. The genes are TRBV29-1 and TRBJ2-7; 7 bases map to TRBD2. CDR3 size: 13 residues. V trimming: 5 bases; J trimming: 2 bases; junction bases outside the gene matches: 6. Germline V lookup: CDR1 SQVTM, CDR2 ANQGSEA.

This clonotype has a handful of counts. The rearrangement uses TRBV4-2 and TRBJ2-7; D is perhaps TRBD1 or TRBD2 (6 bases each). V was trimmed by 4 bases and J by 7 bases, leaving 26 bases between them. CDR3 length: 17 amino acids. In germline, CDR1 is LGHNA, CDR2 YNFKEQ. The CDR3 is CASSPSGAGLVSREQYF. CDR3 nucleotides: TGTGCCAGCAGCCCCTCGGGGGCAGGTTTGGTTTCACGGGAGCAGTACTTC.

This clonotype was detected ten times or more. The chain recombines TRBV5-1 with TRBJ2-1; 15 bases fit TRBD2. Germline V gene lookup returns CDR1 SGHRS and CDR2 YFSETQ. Germline trimming cut 6 bases from V and 7 bases from J; bases unmatched to any gene: 8. The CDR3 consists of 16 residues. This CDR3 is CASMSGGTSGRNEQFF. The CDR3 nucleotides read TGCGCCAGCATGTCAGGGGGGACTAGCGGGAGGAATGAGCAGTTCTTC.

The rearrangement uses TRBV12-3 or TRBV12-4 and TRBJ1-5; 9 bases are a match to TRBD1. J lost 1 base, V lost 7 bases, and 8 bases had no gene match. The CDR3 has 16 residues. CDR3 sequence (DNA): TGTGCCAGCAACAAGGGACAGGGAAAAAGCAATCAGCCCCAGCATTTT. Its protein product is CASNKGQGKSNQPQHF.

The chain is built from TRBV24-1 and TRBJ2-2; tentatively, D is TRBD1 (6 bases). Trimming took off 5 bases at V and 6 bases at J, with 15 bases between the two ends. Germline CDR1 reads KGHDR; CDR2 reads SFDVKD. This CDR3 spans 15 amino acids. In nucleotides, the CDR3 is TGTGCCACCAGTGGCGCACAGGGCCTGGCCGGGGAGCTGTTTTTT. This sequence encodes CATSGAQGLAGELFF.

This clonotype showed up just a few times. The chain combines TRBV12-5 with TRBJ2-2, with 8 bases fitting TRBD1. Germline V gives CDR1 LGHNT, CDR2 FRNRAP. This CDR3 is 17 amino acids long. V trimming: 0 bases; J trimming: 3 bases; junction bases outside the gene matches: 6. In DNA form, the CDR3 reads TGTGCTAGTGGTTTGGTCCTACAGGGGGAGTACACCGGGGAGCTGTTTTTT. Translation: CASGLVLQGEYTGELFF.

The chain joins TRBV9 to TRBJ2-7; tentatively, D is TRBD2 (7 bases). This CDR3 has 17 residues. The germline V gene encodes CDR1 SGDLS and CDR2 YYNGEE. The V and J ends lost 3 bases and 6 bases respectively, with 25 bases between them. CDR3: CASSASPGGLLSGEQYF. DNA for the CDR3: TGTGCCAGCAGCGCCAGCCCGGGGGGCCTATTATCGGGCGAGCAGTACTTC.

The V and J genes are TRBV20-1 and TRBJ2-7; D unresolved. This CDR3 region has 11 residues. Trimming took off 3 bases at V and 6 bases at J, with 9 bases between the two ends. Germline V gene lookup returns CDR1 DFQATT and CDR2 SNEGSKA (reference sequence). CDR3 region: CSARVSGEQYF. CDR3 bases: TGCAGTGCTAGGGTCTCTGGCGAGCAGTACTTC.

This clonotype has ten or more counts. V is TRBV12-3 or TRBV12-4 and J is TRBJ2-1, with D perhaps TRBD1 (5 bases). CDR3 size: 16 residues. The V and J ends lost 5 bases and 7 bases respectively, with 21 bases between them. The CDR3 DNA reads TGTGCCAGCAGTACCCCATGGATACCAGGGCCGAATGAGCAGTTCTTC. This gives the protein CASSTPWIPGPNEQFF.

CDR3 coding DNA: TGTGCCAGCAGCTTGGGGCTGACAGGGTCGGGCACTGAAGCTTTCTTT. Residues: CASSLGLTGSGTEAFF. V and J are TRBV5-4 and TRBJ1-1, with 7 bases lining up with TRBD1. V gave up 0 bases and J gave up 4 bases; unmatched junction bases: 9. The V gene's germline CDR1 is SGHNT and CDR2 YYREEE (reference sequence). The CDR3 totals 16 residues.

As regards this clonotype: One junction end does not reproduce the germline sequence, and a read error may be involved. The chain couples TRBV20-1 to TRBJ2-4, with D possibly TRBD1 on 5 matching bases. Germline CDR1 is DFQATT and CDR2 is SNEGSKA (reference sequence). This CDR3 contains 16 residues. This CDR3 is CCANTDSLGAKNIQYF. The CDR3 region has the DNA TGCTGTGCCAATACCGACAGCCTTGGGGCCAAAAACATTCAGTACTTC.

The V gene is TRBV20-1, the J gene TRBJ2-5; the D is unclear. Per germline, CDR1 DFQATT and CDR2 SNEGSKA (reference sequence). V was trimmed by 2 bases and J by 4 bases, leaving 8 bases between them. The CDR3 runs to 12 residues. The CDR3 spells CSARSGRETQYF. For the CDR3, the DNA is TGCAGTGCTAGATCAGGTAGAGAGACCCAGTACTTC.

Ten or more counts support this clonotype. The chain links TRBV6-4 to TRBJ2-3; 11 nucleotides align to TRBD2. Germline CDR1 is MRHNA and CDR2 is SNTAGT. With V trimmed by 6 bases and J by 2 bases, 4 bases remained unmatched. This CDR3 region has 15 residues. The CDR3: CASSLTSGDTDTQYF. CDR3 bases: TGTGCCAGCAGCCTGACTAGCGGGGACACAGATACGCAGTATTTT.

This clonotype was observed at least ten times. This chain uses TRBV4-2 with TRBJ2-7, with TRBD2 matching 10 bases. The CDR3 loop spans 17 amino acids. In germline, CDR1 is LGHNA, CDR2 YNFKEQ. Unmatched junction bases numbered 8, after V lost 0 bases and J lost 3 bases. The CDR3 nucleotides read TGTGCCAGCAGCCAAGATATGAGGACTAGCGGAGTCTACGAGCAGTACTTC. Translating gives CASSQDMRTSGVYEQYF.

This clonotype was seen at least ten times. This chain connects TRBV20-1 to TRBJ2-5; 11 nucleotides align to TRBD2. Germline V lookup: CDR1 DFQATT, CDR2 SNEGSKA (reference sequence). Germline trimming cut 0 bases from V and 3 bases from J; bases unmatched to any gene: 3. The CDR3 totals 15 residues. CDR3 DNA sequence: TGCAGTGCTAGAGAGAGGGGACTAGCGGAAGAGACCCAGTACTTC. Translating gives CSARERGLAEETQYF.

Many counts were recorded for this clonotype. J is TRBJ2-2 and V is TRBV12-3 or TRBV12-4; 7 bases are shared with TRBD2. This CDR3 is 16 amino acids long. Losses at the gene ends were 3 bases for V and 2 bases for J; bases not matched to a gene: 6. The chain's CDR3 is CASSFSTTSNTGELFF. CDR3 nucleotides: TGTGCCAGCAGTTTCTCCACGACTAGCAACACCGGGGAGCTGTTTTTT.

This clonotype was observed at least ten times. This sequence joins TRBV20-1 and TRBJ2-7, with TRBD2 as a possible D gene (5 bases). CDR1 is DFQATT and CDR2 is SNEGSKA in the germline V gene (reference sequence). CDR3 length: 14 residues. Trimming stripped 2 bases from V and 4 bases from J, with 15 bases between. The DNA for the CDR3 is TGCAGTGCTAGATCCGGGATAGCGCCTTACGAGCAGTACTTC. Translating gives CSARSGIAPYEQYF.

This clonotype has only a few counts. V gene TRBV24-1 combines with J gene TRBJ2-1, with D possibly TRBD2 on 7 matching bases. Germline loops: CDR1 KGHDR, CDR2 SFDVKD. With 3 bases removed from V and 5 bases from J, the gap between germline ends came to 16 bases. This CDR3 contains 16 residues. CDR3 nucleotides: TGTGCCACCAGTGATGTGTGGAGGGGGGGTCACAATGAGCAGTTCTTC. Protein sequence: CATSDVWRGGHNEQFF.

This chain links TRBV6-1 with TRBJ2-5, with D possibly TRBD1 on 5 matching bases. Looked up from germline, CDR1 is MNHNS and CDR2 is SASEGT. This CDR3 comprises 15 residues. V was clipped by 5 bases and J by 5 bases, with 18 bases between them. CDR3 sequence reads: CASSPDTLSRETQYF. As DNA, the CDR3 is TGTGCCAGCAGTCCGGACACCCTCAGCAGGGAGACCCAGTACTTC.

This clonotype showed up just a few times. V is TRBV7-2 and J is TRBJ2-2; 8 nucleotides agree with TRBD1. The junction had 4 bases not matched to a gene; V was cut back by 5 bases and J by 2 bases. The CDR3 runs to 15 residues. CDR1 and CDR2 (germline): SGHTA, FQGNSA. CDR3 protein: CASSTGTGNTGELFF. The CDR3 DNA is TGTGCCAGCAGCACCGGGACAGGCAACACCGGGGAGCTGTTTTTT.

This clonotype was counted once. J is TRBJ2-7 and V is TRBV20-1; unclear D gene. Per germline, CDR1 DFQATT and CDR2 SNEGSKA (reference sequence). The V gene lost 4 bases and the J gene lost 0 bases, with 7 bases spanning the gap. This CDR3 contains 12 residues. The CDR3 nucleotides read TGCAGTGCTATTAAGAGCTCCTACGAGCAGTACTTC. As protein: CSAIKSSYEQYF.

CDR3 DNA: TGTGCCAGCAGCTCGCTAGGACAGGACCCTGAAGCTTTCTTT. Translated, it gives CASSSLGQDPEAFF. The chain carries TRBV7-9 and TRBJ1-1, with 7 bases fitting TRBD1. Germline values: CDR1 SEHNR, CDR2 FQNEAQ (reference sequence). Unmatched junction bases numbered 8, after V lost 4 bases and J lost 6 bases. The CDR3 loop spans 14 amino acids. Full variable domain (rest looked up from reference TRBV7-9 and TRBJ1-1): DTGVSQNPRHKITKRGQNVTFRCDPISEHNRLYWYRQTLGQGPEFLTYFQNEAQLEKSRLLSDRFSAERPKGSFSTLEIQRTEQGDSAMYLCASSSLGQDPEAFFGQGTRLTVV.

This sequence joins TRBV7-2 and TRBJ2-2, with D tentatively TRBD1 (6 bases). Germline values: CDR1 SGHTA, CDR2 FQGNSA. With 4 bases removed from V and 5 bases from J, the gap between germline ends came to 17 bases. This CDR3 is 16 amino acids long. The CDR3: CASSSFYRAGTGELFF. In DNA, the CDR3 is TGTGCCAGCAGCTCCTTCTACAGGGCAGGGACCGGGGAGCTGTTTTTT.

This clonotype was counted ten times or more. This chain links TRBV7-6 with TRBJ2-7; 7 nucleotides line up with TRBD1. The CDR3 runs to 14 residues. Trimming cost V 5 bases and J 3 bases; bases outside gene matches: 7. From germline, CDR1 is SGHVS and CDR2 FNYEAQ. CDR3 in amino acids: CASSTHGTDYEQYF. Here the CDR3 DNA reads TGTGCCAGCAGCACCCACGGGACAGACTACGAGCAGTACTTC.

This clonotype was seen ten or more times. V gene TRBV3-1 combines with J gene TRBJ2-3; D is uncertain. The CDR3 is 13 amino acids. Deletions cut 4 bases from V and 3 bases from J, with 8 bases between. Germline V gene lookup returns CDR1 LGHDT and CDR2 YNNKEL (reference sequence). Here the CDR3 reads CASSLFGTDTQYF. CDR3 nucleotide sequence: TGTGCCAGCAGCCTATTCGGGACAGATACGCAGTATTTT.